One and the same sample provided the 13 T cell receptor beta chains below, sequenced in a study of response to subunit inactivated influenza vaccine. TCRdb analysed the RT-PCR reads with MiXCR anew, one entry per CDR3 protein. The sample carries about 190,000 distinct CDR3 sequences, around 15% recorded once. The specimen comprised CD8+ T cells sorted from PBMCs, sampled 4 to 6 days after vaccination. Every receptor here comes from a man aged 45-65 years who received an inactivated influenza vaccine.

CDR3 region: CASSEWDREGAEQYF. The CDR3, as DNA: TGTGCCAGCAGTGAATGGGACAGGGAGGGGGCCGAGCAGTACTTC. The chain recombines TRBV27 with TRBJ2-7, with 9 bases lining up with TRBD1. CDR3 size: 15 residues. Trimming removed 5 bases from V and 6 bases from J; junction bases left unmatched: 11. CDR1 is MNHEY, CDR2 SMNVEV, per germline (reference sequence).

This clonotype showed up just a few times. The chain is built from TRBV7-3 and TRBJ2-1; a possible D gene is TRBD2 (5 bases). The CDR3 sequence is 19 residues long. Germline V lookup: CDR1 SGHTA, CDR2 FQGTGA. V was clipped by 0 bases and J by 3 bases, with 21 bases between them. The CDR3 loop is CASSLTLSLAGAHYNEQFF. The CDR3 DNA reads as TGTGCCAGCAGCTTAACGTTAAGTCTAGCAGGAGCACACTACAATGAGCAGTTCTTC.

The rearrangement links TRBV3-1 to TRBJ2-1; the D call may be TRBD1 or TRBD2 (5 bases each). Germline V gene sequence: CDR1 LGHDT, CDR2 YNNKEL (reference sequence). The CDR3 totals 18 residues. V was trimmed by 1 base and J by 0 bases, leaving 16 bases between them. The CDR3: CASSQVLLGGGSYNEQFF. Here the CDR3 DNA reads TGTGCCAGCAGCCAAGTTTTGTTAGGTGGGGGCTCCTACAATGAGCAGTTCTTC.

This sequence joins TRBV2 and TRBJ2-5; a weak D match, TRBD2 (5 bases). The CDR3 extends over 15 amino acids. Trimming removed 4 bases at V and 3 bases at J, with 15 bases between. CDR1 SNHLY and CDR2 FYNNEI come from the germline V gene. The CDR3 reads CASSAGVQRKETQYF. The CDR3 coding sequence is TGTGCCAGCAGTGCCGGGGTTCAGCGAAAAGAGACCCAGTACTTC.

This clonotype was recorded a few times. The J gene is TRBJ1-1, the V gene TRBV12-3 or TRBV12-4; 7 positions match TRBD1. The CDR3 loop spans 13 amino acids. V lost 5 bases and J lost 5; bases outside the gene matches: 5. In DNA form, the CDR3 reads TGTGCCAGCAGTCCCATCAGGGGGACTGAAGCTTTCTTT. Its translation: CASSPIRGTEAFF.

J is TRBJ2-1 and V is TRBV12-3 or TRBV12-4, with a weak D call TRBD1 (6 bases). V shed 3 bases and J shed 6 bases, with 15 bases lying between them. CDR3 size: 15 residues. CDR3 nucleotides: TGTGCCAGCAGTTTCTACCCAGGGGTTGGCAATGAGCAGTTCTTC. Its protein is CASSFYPGVGNEQFF.

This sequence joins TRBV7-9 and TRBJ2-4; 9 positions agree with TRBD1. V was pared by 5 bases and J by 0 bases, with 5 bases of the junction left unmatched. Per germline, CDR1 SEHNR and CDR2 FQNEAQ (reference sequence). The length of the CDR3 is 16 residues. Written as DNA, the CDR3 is TGTGCCAGCAGCCGCACAGGGGGCCCAGCCAAAAACATTCAGTACTTC. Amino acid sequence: CASSRTGGPAKNIQYF.

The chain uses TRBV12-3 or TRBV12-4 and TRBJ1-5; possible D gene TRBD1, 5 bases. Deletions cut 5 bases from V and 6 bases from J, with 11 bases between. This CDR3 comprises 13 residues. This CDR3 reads CASSPGGVQPQHF. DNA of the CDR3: TGTGCCAGCAGTCCTGGGGGGGTTCAGCCCCAGCATTTT.

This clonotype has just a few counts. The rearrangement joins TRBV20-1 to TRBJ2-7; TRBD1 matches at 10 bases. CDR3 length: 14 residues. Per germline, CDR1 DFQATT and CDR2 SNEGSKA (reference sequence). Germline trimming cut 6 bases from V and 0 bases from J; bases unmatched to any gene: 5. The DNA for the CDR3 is TGCAGTGCGGAAGGGACAGGGGCCTCCTACGAGCAGTACTTC. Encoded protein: CSAEGTGASYEQYF.

The CDR3 nucleotides read TGTGCCAGCAGTCTCACGACAGGGGGTTCCTATGGCTACACCTTC. It yields the protein CASSLTTGGSYGYTF. The chain is built from TRBV12-3 or TRBV12-4 and TRBJ1-2, with 9 bases matching TRBD1. CDR3 length: 15 amino acids. Trimming at V came to 5 bases and at J to 4 bases, leaving 8 bases not matched to a gene.

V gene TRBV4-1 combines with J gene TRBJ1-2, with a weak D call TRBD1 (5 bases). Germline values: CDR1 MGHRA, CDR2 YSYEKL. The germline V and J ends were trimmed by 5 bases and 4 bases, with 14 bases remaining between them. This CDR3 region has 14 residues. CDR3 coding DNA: TGCGCCAGCAGCTACTCGTTGGGGGGCTATGGCTACACCTTC. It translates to CASSYSLGGYGYTF.

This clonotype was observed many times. CDR3 amino acids: CSVLTGTGGSEQFF. For the CDR3, the DNA is TGCAGCGTCCTAACCGGGACAGGGGGTAGTGAGCAGTTCTTC. The chain couples TRBV29-1 to TRBJ2-1, with 11 bases identical to TRBD1. This CDR3 is built from 14 residues. Germline CDR1 is SQVTM and CDR2 is ANQGSEA. J lost 9 bases, V lost 6 bases, and 10 bases had no gene match.

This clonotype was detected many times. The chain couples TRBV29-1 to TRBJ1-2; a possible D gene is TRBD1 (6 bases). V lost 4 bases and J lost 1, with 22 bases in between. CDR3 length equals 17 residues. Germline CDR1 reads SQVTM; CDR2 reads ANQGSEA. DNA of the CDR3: TGCAGCGTTGCCCGGGGACAAACCTCAACCCATAACTATGGCTACACCTTC. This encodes CSVARGQTSTHNYGYTF.